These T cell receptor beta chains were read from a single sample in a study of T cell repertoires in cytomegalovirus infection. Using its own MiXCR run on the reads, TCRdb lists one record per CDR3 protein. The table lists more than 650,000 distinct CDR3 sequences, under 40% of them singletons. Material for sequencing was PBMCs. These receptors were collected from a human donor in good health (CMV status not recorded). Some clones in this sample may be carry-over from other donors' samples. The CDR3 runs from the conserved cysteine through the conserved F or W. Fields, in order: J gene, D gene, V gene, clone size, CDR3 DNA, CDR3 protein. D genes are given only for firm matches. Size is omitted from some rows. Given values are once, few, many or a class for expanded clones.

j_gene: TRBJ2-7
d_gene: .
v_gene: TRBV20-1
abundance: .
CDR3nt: TGCAGTGTTAGAGGGGGTGTCGGCTACGAGCCGTACTTC
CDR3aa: CSVRGGVGYEPYF

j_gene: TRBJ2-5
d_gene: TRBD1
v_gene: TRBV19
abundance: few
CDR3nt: TGTGCCAGTAGGACAGGGTTACAAGAGACCCAGTACTTC
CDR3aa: CASRTGLQETQYF

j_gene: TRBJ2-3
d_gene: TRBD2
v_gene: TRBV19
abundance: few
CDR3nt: TGTGCCAGTAGTGAGGCCCCCCTAGCGGCTATCACAGATACGCAGTATTTT
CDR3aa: CASSEAPLAAITDTQYF

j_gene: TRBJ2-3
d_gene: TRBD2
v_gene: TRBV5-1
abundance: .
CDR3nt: TGCGCCAGCAGCCATACTAGCGGGGGACGAGATACGCATTTT
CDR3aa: CASSHTSGGRDTHF

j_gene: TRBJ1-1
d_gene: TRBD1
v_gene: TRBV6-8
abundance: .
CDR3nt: TGTGCCAGCCAGAGGAGGGACAGAGAAGCTTTCTTT
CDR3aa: CASQRRDREAFF

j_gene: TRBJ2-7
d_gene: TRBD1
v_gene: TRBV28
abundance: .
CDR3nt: TGTGCCAGCAGTTTGGGGGGACAGGGCATTTACGAGCAGTACTTC
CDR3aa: CASSLGGQGIYEQYF

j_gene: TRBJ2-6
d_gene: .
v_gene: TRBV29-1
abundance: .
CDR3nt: TGCAGCGTTGAAGAAGGGGGGAGTTCTGGGGCCAACGTCCTGACTTTC
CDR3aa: CSVEEGGSSGANVLTF

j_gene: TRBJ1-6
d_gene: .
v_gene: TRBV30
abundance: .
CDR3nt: TGTGCCTGGACTCTGGGGTCACCCCTCCACTTT
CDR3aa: CAWTLGSPLHF

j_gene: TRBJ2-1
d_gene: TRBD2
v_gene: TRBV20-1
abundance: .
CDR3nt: TGCAGTGCTAGGCTCGGGAGGGGCTATGAGCAGTTCTTC
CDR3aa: CSARLGRGYEQFF

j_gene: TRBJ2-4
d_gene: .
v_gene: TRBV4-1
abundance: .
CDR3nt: TGCGCCAGCAGCCAAGAGCGGGGAATGGAGGGTAGAGGTAAAAACATTCAGTACTTC
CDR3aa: CASSQERGMEGRGKNIQYF

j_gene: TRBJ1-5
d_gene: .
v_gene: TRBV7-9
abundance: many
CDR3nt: TGTGCCAGCAGCTCCCGCGACCCACAGGCACCGGTGGGCCTAGGTAATCAGCCCCAGCATTTT
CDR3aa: CASSSRDPQAPVGLGNQPQHF

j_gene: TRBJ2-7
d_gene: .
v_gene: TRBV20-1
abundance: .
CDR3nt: TGCAGTGCTAGAGATAACCCGGGGGGCATCTACGAGCAGTACTTC
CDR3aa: CSARDNPGGIYEQYF

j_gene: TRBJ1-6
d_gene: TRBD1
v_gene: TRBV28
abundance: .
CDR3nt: TGTGCCAGCAGCTTTTACTTACAGGGGAGGAATTCACCCCTCCACTTT
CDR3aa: CASSFYLQGRNSPLHF

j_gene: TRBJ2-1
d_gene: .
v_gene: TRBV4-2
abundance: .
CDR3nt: TGTGCCAGCAGCCAAGATTCCAGCGGGACATGGACCTACAATGAGCAGTTCTTC
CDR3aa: CASSQDSSGTWTYNEQFF

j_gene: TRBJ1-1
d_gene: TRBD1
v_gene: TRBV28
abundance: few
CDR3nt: TGTGCCAGCAGCCCAACAGGGGGCCTTTCTGAAGCTTTCTTT
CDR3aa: CASSPTGGLSEAFF

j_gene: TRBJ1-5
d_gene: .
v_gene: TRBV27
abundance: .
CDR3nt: TGTGCCAGCAGTTTGAAGGGACCCAGAAATCAGCCCCAGCATTTT
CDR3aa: CASSLKGPRNQPQHF

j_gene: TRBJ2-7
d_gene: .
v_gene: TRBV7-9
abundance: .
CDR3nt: TGTGCCAGCAGCTTAGCGGCAGCCCGATCAACCTACGAGCAGTACTTC
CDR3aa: CASSLAAARSTYEQYF

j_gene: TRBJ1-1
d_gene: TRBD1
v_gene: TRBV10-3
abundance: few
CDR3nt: TGTGCCGGGGGACAGGGGGGAGGCACTGAAGCTTTCTTT
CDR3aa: CAGGQGGGTEAFF

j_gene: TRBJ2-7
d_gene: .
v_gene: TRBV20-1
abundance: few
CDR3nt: TGCAGTGCTAGTTTGGAAGTCTACGAGCAGTACTTC
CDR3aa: CSASLEVYEQYF

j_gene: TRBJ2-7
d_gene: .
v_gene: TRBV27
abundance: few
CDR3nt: TGTGCCAGCAGTTTATCGGACGGGGAATACTCCTACGAGCAGTACTTC
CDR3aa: CASSLSDGEYSYEQYF

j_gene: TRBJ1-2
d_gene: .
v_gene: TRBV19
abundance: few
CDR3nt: TGTGCCAGTAGTATCCTGGACACGAACTATGGCTACACCTTC
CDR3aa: CASSILDTNYGYTF

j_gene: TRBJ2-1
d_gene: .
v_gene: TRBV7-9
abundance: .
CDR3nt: TGTGCCAGCAGCCGGGACCGCTTGGGGCAGTTCTTC
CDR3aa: CASSRDRLGQFF

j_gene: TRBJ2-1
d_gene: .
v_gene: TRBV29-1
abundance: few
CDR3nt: TGCAGCGTTGTACCGGGACCTTCATTAAATGAGCAGTTCTTC
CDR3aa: CSVVPGPSLNEQFF

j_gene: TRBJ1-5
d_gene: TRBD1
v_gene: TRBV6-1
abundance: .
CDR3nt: TGTGCCAGCAGAGAGACAGGGGGTCAGCCCCAGCATTTT
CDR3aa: CASRETGGQPQHF

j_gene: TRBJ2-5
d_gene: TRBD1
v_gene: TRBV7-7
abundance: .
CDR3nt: TGTGCTAGCAGCCCCCGACAGGGAGAGACCCAGTACTTC
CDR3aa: CASSPRQGETQYF

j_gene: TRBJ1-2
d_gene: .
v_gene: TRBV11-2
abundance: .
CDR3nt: TGTGCCAGCAGCCACGGAACAGAGAACTATGGCTACACCTTC
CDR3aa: CASSHGTENYGYTF

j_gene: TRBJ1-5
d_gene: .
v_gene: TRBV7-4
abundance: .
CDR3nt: TGTGCCAGCAGCTTACCCCCAAATCAGCCCCAGCATTTT
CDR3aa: CASSLPPNQPQHF

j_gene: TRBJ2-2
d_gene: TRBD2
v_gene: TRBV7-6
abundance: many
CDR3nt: TGTGCCAGCAGCTTGGCACCCGGGACTAGCTCGGTCACCGGGGAGCTGTTTTTT
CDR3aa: CASSLAPGTSSVTGELFF

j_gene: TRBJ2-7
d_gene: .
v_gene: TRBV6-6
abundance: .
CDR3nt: TGTGCCAGCAGTGTACAGGGTGGGTTCTACGAGCAGTACTTC
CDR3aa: CASSVQGGFYEQYF

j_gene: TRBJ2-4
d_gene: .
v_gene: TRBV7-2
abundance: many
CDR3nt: TGTGCCAGCAGCTTAGGGGGCTTTGGACAGTCTTTAGCCAAAAACATTCAGTACTTC
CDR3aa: CASSLGGFGQSLAKNIQYF

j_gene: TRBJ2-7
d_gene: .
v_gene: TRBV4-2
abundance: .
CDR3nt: TGTGCCAGCAGCCGAAGGGAATTCTACGAGCAGTACTTC
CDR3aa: CASSRREFYEQYF

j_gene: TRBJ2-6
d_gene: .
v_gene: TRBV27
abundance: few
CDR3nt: TGTGCCAGCAGCAAACCTCTGTACTCTGGGGCCAACGTCCTGACTTTC
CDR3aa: CASSKPLYSGANVLTF

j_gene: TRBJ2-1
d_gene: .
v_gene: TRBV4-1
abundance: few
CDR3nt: TGCGCCAGCAGCCAAGACCAGGGAGTTGAGCAGTTCTTC
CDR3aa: CASSQDQGVEQFF

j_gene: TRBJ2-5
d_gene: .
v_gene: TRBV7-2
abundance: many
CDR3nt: TGTGCCAGCAGCTTAGCGTCCCGACAGTCAAAAGAGACCCAGTACTTC
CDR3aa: CASSLASRQSKETQYF

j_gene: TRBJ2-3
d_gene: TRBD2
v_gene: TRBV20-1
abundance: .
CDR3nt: TGCAGTGCTTTCTGGGTAGCGGGGGGAGCAGATACGCAGTATTTT
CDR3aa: CSAFWVAGGADTQYF

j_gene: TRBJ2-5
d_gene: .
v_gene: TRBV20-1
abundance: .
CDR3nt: TGCAGTGCTAGAATAGGGCGGAGCTCCTTTCAAGAGACCCAGTACTTC
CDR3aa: CSARIGRSSFQETQYF

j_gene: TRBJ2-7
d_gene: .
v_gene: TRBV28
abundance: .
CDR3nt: TGTTCCAGCAGGCTACAGGACTACGAGCAGTACTTC
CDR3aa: CSSRLQDYEQYF

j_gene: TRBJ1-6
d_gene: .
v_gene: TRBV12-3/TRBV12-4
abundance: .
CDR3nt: TGTGCCAGCAGGGGGGGGTACCCTAATTCACCCCTCCACTTT
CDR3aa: CASRGGYPNSPLHF

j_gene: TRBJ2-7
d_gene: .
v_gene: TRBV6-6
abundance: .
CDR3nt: TGTGCCAGCAGTTACTCGACACTCGGGACACAGTGGGCGACCGAGCATTACTTC
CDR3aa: CASSYSTLGTQWATEHYF

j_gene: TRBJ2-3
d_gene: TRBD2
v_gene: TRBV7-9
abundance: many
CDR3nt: TGTGCCAGCAGGGGACTAGCGGGCACAAATACGCAGTATTTT
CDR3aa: CASRGLAGTNTQYF

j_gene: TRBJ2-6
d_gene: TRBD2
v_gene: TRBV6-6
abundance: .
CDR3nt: TGTGCCAGCAGAACTAGCGGGAGGGCCTTTGGGGCCAACGTCCTGACTTTC
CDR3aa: CASRTSGRAFGANVLTF

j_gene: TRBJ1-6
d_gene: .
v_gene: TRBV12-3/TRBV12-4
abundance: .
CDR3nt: TGTGCCAGTCAAAAGGGCGGACAGAATTCACCCCTCCACTTT
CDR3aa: CASQKGGQNSPLHF

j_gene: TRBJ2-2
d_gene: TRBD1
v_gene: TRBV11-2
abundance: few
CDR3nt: TGTGCCAGCAGCTTAGTATCTGGGACAGCGAACACCGGGGAGCTGTTTTTT
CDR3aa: CASSLVSGTANTGELFF

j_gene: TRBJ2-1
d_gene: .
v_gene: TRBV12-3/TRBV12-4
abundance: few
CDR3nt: TGTGCCAGCAGCTATAGTAGGAATGAGCAGTTCTTC
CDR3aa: CASSYSRNEQFF

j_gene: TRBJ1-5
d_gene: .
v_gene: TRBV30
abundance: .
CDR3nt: TGTGCCTGGAGTGCGGGGCAGGGACGGCCCCAGCATTTT
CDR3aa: CAWSAGQGRPQHF

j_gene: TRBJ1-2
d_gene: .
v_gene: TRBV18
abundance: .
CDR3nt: TGTGCCAGCTCCCCTCAACCCCCCGCAGCCGCCGACTTC
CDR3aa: CASSPQPPAAADF

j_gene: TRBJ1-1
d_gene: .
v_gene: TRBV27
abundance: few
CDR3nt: TGTGCCAGCAGTCCTCTCTTCGACAGGTACCCTGAAGCTTTCTTT
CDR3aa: CASSPLFDRYPEAFF

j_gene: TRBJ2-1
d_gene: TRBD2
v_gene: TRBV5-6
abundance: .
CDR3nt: TGTGCCAGCAGCCACGGGACTAGTATGGAGAATGAGCAGTTCTTC
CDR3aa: CASSHGTSMENEQFF

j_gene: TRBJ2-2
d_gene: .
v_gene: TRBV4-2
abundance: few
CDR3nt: TGTGCCAGCAGCCGTGGGGGAGTCGACACCGGGGAGCTGTTTTTT
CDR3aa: CASSRGGVDTGELFF

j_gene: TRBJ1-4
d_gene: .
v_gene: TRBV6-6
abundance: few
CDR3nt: TGTGCCAGCAGTCATGGACAGCGGCATAATGAAAAACTGTTTTTT
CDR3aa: CASSHGQRHNEKLFF

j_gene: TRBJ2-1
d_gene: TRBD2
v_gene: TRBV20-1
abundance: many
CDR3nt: TGCAGTGCTAAGTCCCCTAGCGGGAGGGCCTACAATGAGCAGTTCTTC
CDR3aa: CSAKSPSGRAYNEQFF

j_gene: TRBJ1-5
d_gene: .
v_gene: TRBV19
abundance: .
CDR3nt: TGTGCCAGTAGTATTTCCCGGGGGCCGAATAGCAATCAGCCCCAGCATTTT
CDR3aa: CASSISRGPNSNQPQHF

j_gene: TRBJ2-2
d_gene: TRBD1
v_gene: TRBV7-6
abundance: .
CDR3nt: TGTGCCAGCAGCTTGGGACAGGGGGCCCCCGGGGAGCTGTTTTTT
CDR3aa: CASSLGQGAPGELFF

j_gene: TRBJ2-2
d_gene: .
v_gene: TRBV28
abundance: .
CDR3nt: TGTGCCAGCAGGCACGTTTTTGTTCGGCAGCCACCAAACACCGGGGAGCTGTTTTTT
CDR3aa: CASRHVFVRQPPNTGELFF

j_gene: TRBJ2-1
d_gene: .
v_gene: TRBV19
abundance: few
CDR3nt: TGTGCCAGTAGTATAGGGGTTGGGGGAGCGGTTAGCTCCTACAATGAGCAGTTCTTC
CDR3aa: CASSIGVGGAVSSYNEQFF